The T cell receptor (beta chain) under discussion was sequenced for a study of blood T cells in healthy people across ages. Overall study results and limits: Across the age range, TCR beta diversity per million T cells fell in a roughly linear way. Naive T cell percentage by flow cytometry tracked strongly with beta diversity.

Points on this clonotype: The antigen is undetermined.

The CDR3 consists of 12 residues. Germline CDR1 DFQATT, CDR2 SNEGSKA (reference sequence). The second PCR ran about 6 to 12 cycles with a sample-barcoded 5' primer and J-beta primers. TCRdb reanalysed the 5' RACE reads using MiXCR and keeps one entry per CDR3 protein. The sample includes hundreds of thousands of distinct CDR3 sequences, around 48% of them seen just once. Sequenced: blood. The V call is TRBV20-1, the J call TRBJ2-7, with D unclear. The DNA end is a closer match to TRBJ2-4, so the J assignment may be wrong. This sequence was found in a man older than 75 in good health. CDR3: CSARDGLNIQYF. DNA of the CDR3: TGCAGTGCTAGAGATGGGTTAAACATTCAGTACTTC.